The sample holds a few counts of the clone carrying this T cell receptor (beta chain). This CDR3 comprises 18 residues. Germline CDR1 reads SGHKS; CDR2 reads YYEKEE (reference sequence). V was clipped by 2 bases and J by 8 bases; unmatched bases: 21. A second PCR of roughly 7 to 11 cycles used a sample-barcoded 5' primer and a J-beta primer mix. TCRdb reprocessed the 5' RACE reads with MiXCR, giving one entry per CDR3 protein. This table has some 750,000 distinct CDR3 sequences, 22% appearing once. This sample was included in a study of blood T cells in healthy people across ages. This TCR was sampled from a man aged 65-85 years in good health. Sequencing was done on a sample of blood. The V gene is TRBV5-5, the J gene TRBJ2-5; 7 bases are shared with TRBD1. CDR3 DNA sequence: TGTGCCAGCAGCTTTAGCCACAGGGGCCCTGCTACTTGGGATACCCAGTACTTC. This codes for CASSFSHRGPATWDTQYF.